A single sample is the source of the 24 T cell receptor beta chains below, sequenced in a study of ipilimumab plus nivolumab after autologous stem cell transplantation listed by TCRdb under 2021. Library generation was performed with the immunoSEQ multiplex PCR assay. The table comes from immuneACCESS by way of TCRdb, which keeps in-frame sequences with V and J called. Part of the clones is missing from these tables; in studies checked, under half for an unresolved V gene and the rest for unknown reasons. The sample contains tens of thousands of clones, 75% to 85% of them found a single time. The top ten hold less than 2.5% of the sample. Sample: PBMCs, taken in a trial of ipilimumab plus nivolumab as post-transplant consolidation. The source is a male donor with diffuse large B-cell lymphoma.

The chain recombines TRBV5-1 with TRBJ1-2; TRBD1 is a possible D gene (6 bases). The CDR3 has 14 residues. The V and J ends lost 4 bases and 2 bases respectively, with 12 bases between them. Germline V gives CDR1 SGHRS, CDR2 YFSETQ. The CDR3 DNA reads as TGCGCCAGCAGCAGGGACATTTCGAACTATGGCTACACCTTC. This translates into CASSRDISNYGYTF.

The chain's CDR3 is CASTTEASLYYGYTF. CDR3 in DNA: TGTGCCAGCACTACAGAGGCTTCCCTTTACTATGGCTACACCTTC. The V and J genes are TRBV2 and TRBJ1-2; D remains ambiguous. The germline gives CDR1 SNHLY, CDR2 FYNNEI. This CDR3 has 15 amino acids. V was pared by 7 bases and J by 3 bases, with 18 bases between.

The chain is built from TRBV9 and TRBJ1-3; perhaps TRBD1 as D (5 bases). CDR1 and CDR2 from the germline V gene are SGDLS and YYNGEE. Trimming stripped 0 bases from V and 0 bases from J, with 16 bases between. This CDR3 is 18 amino acids long. The CDR3 nucleotides are TGTGCCAGCAGCGTAGTGTCAGGGTCGACCCCCTCTGGAAACACCATATATTTT. Its translation is CASSVVSGSTPSGNTIYF.

The gene calls are TRBV7-9 and TRBJ2-7, with 9 bases fitting TRBD1. CDR3 length: 14 residues. Per the germline V gene, CDR1 is SEHNR and CDR2 is FQNEAQ (reference sequence). The junction had 4 bases not matched to a gene; V was cut back by 5 bases and J by 2 bases. Written as DNA, the CDR3 is TGTGCCAGCAGCCGGACAGGGGTAACCTACGAGCAGTACTTC. Amino acid sequence: CASSRTGVTYEQYF.

The V and J genes are TRBV14 and TRBJ2-3; 14 bases match TRBD2. V was clipped by 1 base and J by 6 bases; unmatched bases: 0. Germline V gene data show CDR1 as SGHDN and CDR2 as FVKESK. The CDR3 covers 15 residues. The CDR3 protein is CASSQGTSGGDTQYF. CDR3 DNA sequence: TGTGCCAGCAGCCAAGGGACTAGCGGGGGGGATACGCAGTATTTT.

The gene calls are TRBV5-1 and TRBJ2-7; the match to TRBD2 covers 15 bases. The trim removed 4 bases at V and 5 bases at J, leaving 7 bases unmatched. The CDR3 covers 16 residues. Germline V gene sequence: CDR1 SGHRS, CDR2 YFSETQ. The CDR3 sequence is CASSHGTSGGLDEQYF. The CDR3 DNA reads TGCGCCAGCAGCCACGGGACTAGCGGGGGGTTAGACGAGCAGTACTTC.

The genes are TRBV5-1 and TRBJ2-5; a possible D gene is TRBD1 (6 bases). Trimming took off 4 bases at V and 5 bases at J, with 18 bases between the two ends. CDR3 length equals 15 residues. Germline lookup yields CDR1 SGHRS and CDR2 YFSETQ. The CDR3 region is CASSPRDTAEETQYF. CDR3 nucleotide sequence: TGCGCCAGCAGCCCCCGGGACACCGCGGAGGAGACCCAGTACTTC. The full variable domain, rest sourced from reference TRBV5-1 and TRBJ2-5, is KAGVTQTPRYLIKTRGQQVTLSCSPISGHRSVSWYQQTPGQGLQFLFEYFSETQRNKGNFPGRFSGRQFSNSRSEMNVSTLELGDSALYLCASSPRDTAEETQYFGPGTRLLVL.

The chain is built from TRBV11-1 and TRBJ2-7, with 16 bases identical to TRBD2. The CDR3 loop spans 17 amino acids. V lost 5 bases, J lost 2 bases, and 6 bases stayed unmatched. Germline CDR1 and CDR2: SGHAT and FQDESV (reference sequence). The CDR3 here is CASSPPGTSGGAYEQYF. The CDR3 nucleotides read TGTGCCAGCAGCCCTCCCGGGACTAGCGGGGGGGCCTACGAGCAGTACTTC.

The chain carries TRBV11-2 and TRBJ2-5, with D perhaps matching TRBD2 (5 bases). Germline values: CDR1 SGHAT, CDR2 FQNNGV. V gave up 3 bases and J gave up 1 base, with 6 bases separating them. The CDR3 has 13 amino acids. The CDR3 spells CASSFGVQETQYF. The DNA for the CDR3 is TGTGCCAGCAGCTTCGGGGTCCAAGAGACCCAGTACTTC.

The genes are TRBV11-2 and TRBJ2-5; 7 bases match TRBD1. The CDR3 is 14 amino acids. Germline V gene sequence: CDR1 SGHAT, CDR2 FQNNGV. V trimming: 4 bases; J trimming: 2 bases; junction bases outside the gene matches: 4. This CDR3 is CASSSRRGQETQYF. The CDR3 region has the DNA TGTGCCAGCAGCTCCCGCAGGGGGCAAGAGACCCAGTACTTC.

The chain couples TRBV2 to TRBJ2-5, with a possible D match to TRBD2 (6 bases). V shed 4 bases and J shed 5 bases, with 14 bases lying between them. The germline CDR1 and CDR2 sequences are SNHLY and FYNNEI. The CDR3 has 14 residues. The CDR3 sequence: CASSGTTSSETQYF. The CDR3 region has the DNA TGTGCCAGCAGTGGGACTACGAGCAGTGAGACCCAGTACTTC.

The V and J genes are TRBV4-1 and TRBJ2-3; TRBD2 aligns across 7 bases. The V gene end was trimmed by 0 bases and the J gene end by 4 bases; junction bases not matched to a gene: 7. Per the germline V gene, CDR1 is MGHRA and CDR2 is YSYEKL. The CDR3 has 16 residues. As DNA, the CDR3 is TGCGCCAGCAGCCAAGATCGCGGGGGAGCGTCAGATACGCAGTATTTT. It codes for CASSQDRGGASDTQYF.

This chain uses TRBV10-3 with TRBJ2-3, with 10 bases that match TRBD2. Trimming took 4 bases from V and 4 from J; bases not matched to a gene: 5. CDR1 is ENHRY, CDR2 SYGVKD, per germline. This CDR3 has 15 amino acids. CDR3 protein: CAISAAGGHSDTQYF. The CDR3 bases are TGTGCCATCAGTGCAGCGGGGGGGCATTCAGATACGCAGTATTTT.

The rearrangement uses TRBV7-9 and TRBJ1-4; 9 nucleotides line up with TRBD1. There are 15 residues in the CDR3. With V trimmed by 4 bases and J by 8 bases, 8 bases remained unmatched. Germline V lookup: CDR1 SEHNR, CDR2 FQNEAQ (reference sequence). CDR3 residues: CASSSDRGDAEKLFF. The CDR3 nucleotides are TGTGCCAGCAGCTCCGACAGGGGGGACGCCGAAAAACTGTTTTTT.

The rearrangement joins TRBV27 to TRBJ1-2; maybe TRBD1 (5 bases). The CDR3 extends over 16 amino acids. Germline CDR1 MNHEY, CDR2 SMNVEV (reference sequence). Trimming shortened V by 4 bases and J by 1 base, and 16 bases separated the two germline ends. The CDR3 nucleotides read TGTGCCAGCAGTTCAAGGGGAGAAACGGTTAACTATGGCTACACCTTC. Translating gives CASSSRGETVNYGYTF.

This chain links TRBV5-4 with TRBJ2-1, with D perhaps being TRBD1 or TRBD2 (5 bases each). The V gene lost 4 bases and the J gene lost 9 bases, with 11 bases spanning the gap. The CDR3 runs 12 residues. Germline values: CDR1 SGHNT, CDR2 YYREEE (reference sequence). CDR3 DNA sequence: TGTGCCAGCAGCGAGGGGTTGGGTGAGCAGTTCTTC. This encodes CASSEGLGEQFF.

As regards this clone: Relative to the germline gene, one junction end is altered; a read error may explain this. This chain links TRBV7-2 with TRBJ2-5; D might be TRBD1 or TRBD2, each matching 6 bases. This CDR3 spans 15 amino acids. Germline lookup yields CDR1 SGHTA and CDR2 FQGNSA. CDR3 DNA: TGTGCCAGCACCTTAGGAGGGGGATACCAAGAGACCCAGTACTTC. Protein product: CASTLGGGYQETQYF.

This chain connects TRBV7-2 to TRBJ2-5; D tentatively fits TRBD1 or TRBD2 (5 bases each). Germline V gene sequence: CDR1 SGHTA, CDR2 FQGNSA. The CDR3 totals 15 residues. V was shortened by 1 base and J by 4 bases, with 13 bases between the two germline ends. The CDR3 spells CASSLGSAGRETQYF. Written as DNA, the CDR3 is TGTGCCAGCAGCTTAGGGTCAGCAGGGAGAGAGACCCAGTACTTC.

The chain recombines TRBV10-3 with TRBJ1-2; D is undetermined. V lost 8 bases and J lost 7, with 17 bases in between. Germline assignment: CDR1 ENHRY and CDR2 SYGVKD. This CDR3 is built from 13 residues. CDR3 nucleotides: TGTGCCATCCGCGGCAGTCCTGACGGTGGCTACACCTTC. Its protein is CAIRGSPDGGYTF.

Regarding this clone: This sample also contains other DNA sequences that code for the same CDR3. The chain employs TRBV11-3 and TRBJ2-2; D not resolved. This CDR3 has 13 residues. Trimming left V 1 base short and J 5 bases short, with 5 bases between. Germline loops: CDR1 SGHNT, CDR2 YENEEA. This CDR3 reads CASSLVRTGELFF. CDR3 sequence (DNA): TGTGCCAGCAGCTTAGTCAGGACCGGGGAGCTGTTTTTT.

The rearrangement uses TRBV4-1 and TRBJ2-3; D is possibly TRBD2 (6 bases). V lost 4 bases to trimming and J lost 4 bases, with 12 bases between them. This CDR3 comprises 14 residues. CDR1 MGHRA and CDR2 YSYEKL come from the germline V gene. CDR3 region: CASSLGTASDTQYF. The CDR3 nucleotides read TGCGCCAGCAGCCTTGGGACTGCCTCAGATACGCAGTATTTT.

This chain uses TRBV11-2 with TRBJ2-3; TRBD2 aligns across 14 bases. The V segment lost 5 bases and the J segment 6 bases; nucleotides outside the gene matches: 10. The CDR3 length is 17 residues. Germline V CDR1 and CDR2: SGHAT, FQNNGV. This CDR3 reads CASSPRTSGGHEDTQYF. CDR3 DNA sequence: TGTGCCAGCAGCCCCCGGACTAGCGGGGGGCATGAGGATACGCAGTATTTT.

By share, this clone counts as large (0.1 to 1%). This chain links TRBV9 with TRBJ2-2, with D perhaps assigned TRBD1 or TRBD2 (5 bases each). The CDR3 is 17 residues long. Between the trimmed V and J ends, which lost 2 bases and 4 bases, there was a span of 18 bases. Germline loops: CDR1 SGDLS, CDR2 YYNGEE. In DNA, the CDR3 is TGTGCCAGCAGCGTTCATACCACGGGACCCCCCACCGGGGAGCTGTTTTTT. Protein: CASSVHTTGPPTGELFF.

This clone was found once. The chain recombines TRBV5-6 with TRBJ1-2; no clear D. CDR1 is SGHDT, CDR2 YYEEEE, per germline. V dropped 0 bases and J dropped 7 bases, with 7 bases sitting between them. The CDR3 runs to 12 residues. CDR3 sequence: CASSLVRAGYTF. The CDR3 bases are TGTGCCAGCAGCTTGGTAAGGGCTGGCTACACCTTC.